This T cell receptor (beta chain) was retrieved from a study of cytomegalovirus exposure and HLA in healthy donors. Overall study findings and caveats: An analysis done earlier found most TCR beta V segments productive about 87% or about 30% of the time.

This CDR3 has 18 amino acids. With 3 bases removed from V and 0 bases from J, the gap between germline ends came to 18 bases. The germline CDR1 and CDR2 sequences are SEHNR and FQNEAQ (reference sequence). The PCR made use of 60 Vbeta and 13 Jbeta primers. Clones were sequenced by immunoSEQ multiplex PCR, and TCRdb holds only the in-frame ones, with some missing. The sample lists 95,000 to 150,000 clones, roughly 81% occurring once. Turning to this clone: Its specificity is not known.

The receptor's source is a woman aged 30 to 39 in good health and CMV-seronegative. The V call is TRBV7-9, the J call TRBJ2-1; no firm D call. The material sequenced was PBMCs. CDR3 in amino acids: CASSFSSIAGISYNEQFF. The CDR3, as DNA: TGTGCCAGCAGCTTCTCCTCCATAGCCGGAATCTCCTACAATGAGCAGTTCTTC.